Listed below are T cell receptor beta chains from one sample, sequenced in a study of shared clonotypes between healthy human individuals. Produced via immunoSEQ multiplex PCR; TCRdb's table is partial and in-frame only. The sample includes approximately 2,300,000 clones, roughly 92% of them seen just once. The sequenced material came from naive CD4+ T cells from PBMCs. The source is a man aged 18 to 35 in good health. Some clones in this sample may be carry-over from other donors' samples. The CDR3 runs from the conserved cysteine through the conserved F or W. D genes are given only for firm matches. Clone size is shown for a subset of rows, as once, few, many or a class of expanded clone.

d_gene | j_gene | v_gene | abundance | CDR3nt | CDR3aa
TRBD1 | TRBJ1-2 | TRBV28 | few | TGTGCCAGCCGTAAGGGACAGTTGACGAATGGCTACACCTTC | CASRKGQLTNGYTF
- | TRBJ2-4 | TRBV30 | - | TGTGCCTGGAGTGCCGAGAACATTCAGTACTTC | CAWSAENIQYF
TRBD1 | TRBJ1-2 | TRBV7-8 | - | TGTGCCAGCGGTCGGGACAGGGTGATCGGTGGCTACACCTTC | CASGRDRVIGGYTF
TRBD1 | TRBJ2-2 | TRBV27 | - | TGTGCCAGCAGTTGGCAGGGGGTAACCGGGGAGCTGTTTTTT | CASSWQGVTGELFF
TRBD2 | TRBJ2-7 | TRBV18 | once | TGTGCCAGCTCACTAGGACTAGGCCCCTACGAGCAGTACTTC | CASSLGLGPYEQYF
- | TRBJ2-7 | TRBV7-9 | once | TGTGCCAGCAGTTCATCACCGGGACTCACCTACGAGCAGTACTTC | CASSSSPGLTYEQYF
- | TRBJ2-6 | TRBV7-8 | - | TGTGCCAGCAGCCCCTCCTCTGGGGGGTCCGGGGCCAACGTCCTGACTTTC | CASSPSSGGSGANVLTF
- | TRBJ2-7 | TRBV27 | - | TGTGCCAGCAGTTCACTACGCCGGGACCGCGGACTAGGGGGTTACGAGCAGTACTTC | CASSSLRRDRGLGGYEQYF
- | TRBJ2-1 | TRBV30 | - | TGTGCCTGCCGCCCAAATGGGAATGAGCAGTTCTTC | CACRPNGNEQFF
TRBD1 | TRBJ2-1 | TRBV28 | - | TGTGCCAGCAGTTTATCTGACAGGGACGGTGAGCAGTTCTTC | CASSLSDRDGEQFF
TRBD2 | TRBJ2-1 | TRBV5-8 | - | TGTGCCAGCAGCAATGTAGCGGGACGGCAGTTCTTC | CASSNVAGRQFF
- | TRBJ2-4 | TRBV7-3 | - | TGTGCCAGCAGCCCGACGGGCCAAAACATTCAGTACTTC | CASSPTGQNIQYF
TRBD1 | TRBJ1-1 | TRBV5-5 | - | TGTGCCAGCAGCATCCGACAGGGGAACACTGAAGCTTTCTTT | CASSIRQGNTEAFF
TRBD1 | TRBJ2-7 | TRBV9 | - | TGTGCCAGCAGCGTTAGGACAGGGGACGAGCAGTACTTC | CASSVRTGDEQYF
- | TRBJ1-1 | TRBV5-1 | - | TGCGCCAGCAGCTTGGGCCCGAACACTGAAGCTTTCTTT | CASSLGPNTEAFF
- | TRBJ2-5 | TRBV5-1 | - | TGCGCCAGCAGCTTGGTAGTTCAAGAGACCCAGTACTTC | CASSLVVQETQYF
TRBD2 | TRBJ2-7 | TRBV5-1 | - | TGCGCCAGCACCGCCCGGGGGGTTGACGAGCAGTACTTC | CASTARGVDEQYF
- | TRBJ2-7 | TRBV6-5 | - | TGTGCCAGCAGCCGTACTAGCCTGCACTACGAGCAGTACTTC | CASSRTSLHYEQYF
- | TRBJ1-2 | TRBV7-9 | few | TGTGCCAGCAGCTTAGCGGGTTATGGCTACACCTTC | CASSLAGYGYTF
- | TRBJ2-1 | TRBV7-3 | - | TGTGTCCCGAAGGGCCAATACAATGAGCAGTTCTTC | CVPKGQYNEQFF
TRBD2 | TRBJ2-7 | TRBV7-9 | - | TGTGCCAGCAGCCCAAGGACTAGCGGGATCTCCTACGAGCAGTACTTC | CASSPRTSGISYEQYF
TRBD2 | TRBJ2-1 | TRBV27 | once | TGTGCCAGCAGTTCCCCCGGACTAGCGGACAATGAGCAGTTCTTC | CASSSPGLADNEQFF
TRBD1 | TRBJ1-2 | TRBV2 | - | TGTGCCAGCAGCCCGCGATCCCGACAGGGGAGCGGCTACACCTTC | CASSPRSRQGSGYTF
TRBD1 | TRBJ2-5 | TRBV28 | - | TGTGCCAGCAGTTTAACTCGGACAGGGGAAAGGGAGACCCAGTACTTC | CASSLTRTGERETQYF
- | TRBJ2-5 | TRBV7-9 | - | TGTGCCAGCAGCTTACTAGAGGGGGGGACCCAGTACTTC | CASSLLEGGTQYF
- | TRBJ1-1 | TRBV6-5 | - | TGTGCCAGCAGATTCTCCGATTTGAACACTGAAGCTTTCTTT | CASRFSDLNTEAFF
- | TRBJ2-3 | TRBV5-1 | - | TGCGCCAGCAGCTTGAACGTGGGAGGACCAGATACGCAGTATTTT | CASSLNVGGPDTQYF
TRBD1 | TRBJ2-5 | TRBV28 | - | TGTGCCAGCAGAACGGGACAGGGACGGGATCCGGCCCAGTACTTC | CASRTGQGRDPAQYF
- | TRBJ2-5 | TRBV5-1 | - | TGCGCCAGCAGCTCAACGCAGGGGCGGGAAGAGACCCAGTACTTC | CASSSTQGREETQYF
TRBD1 | TRBJ1-1 | TRBV18 | - | TGTGCCAGCTCACTTTCGACAGGGGACACTGAAGCTTTCTTT | CASSLSTGDTEAFF
- | TRBJ2-7 | TRBV6-5 | - | TGTGCCAGCAGGCGCCCGGGGGGCGCAGGGTACGAGCAGTACTTC | CASRRPGGAGYEQYF
- | TRBJ2-1 | TRBV11-2 | - | TGTGCCAGCAGCTTAGCTAGCGAGTACAATGAGCAGTTCTTC | CASSLASEYNEQFF
TRBD1 | TRBJ2-1 | TRBV5-1 | once | TGCGCCAGCAGCACTCTAGGGAGGACAGGACAGGGGGCAAATGAGCAGTTCTTC | CASSTLGRTGQGANEQFF
TRBD1 | TRBJ2-7 | TRBV5-1 | - | TGCGCCAGCAGTCAGACCGGGACAGGGGCTAATGAGCAGTACTTC | CASSQTGTGANEQYF
- | TRBJ2-1 | TRBV6-4 | - | TGTGCCAGCAGCCTCACAGGAATACCTTACAATGAGCAGTTCTTC | CASSLTGIPYNEQFF
TRBD2 | TRBJ2-1 | TRBV4-3 | once | TGCGCCAGCAGCGAGACCGGGACGGGACTAGCGCCGGGCGATGAGCAGTTCTTC | CASSETGTGLAPGDEQFF
- | TRBJ2-3 | TRBV7-2 | - | TGTGCCAGCAGCCCTCGGGGGCGCACAGATACGCAGTATTTT | CASSPRGRTDTQYF
- | TRBJ2-4 | TRBV5-4 | - | TGTGCCAGCAGCTTGGGTCCAGAAAACATTCAGTACTTC | CASSLGPENIQYF
- | TRBJ2-3 | TRBV4-1 | - | TGCGCCAGCATGCAGAGGGGCACAGATACGCAGTATTTT | CASMQRGTDTQYF
- | TRBJ2-3 | TRBV5-1 | - | TGCGCCAGCAGCTATACCCCACAGGGTAGCACAGATACGCAGTATTTT | CASSYTPQGSTDTQYF
- | TRBJ2-7 | TRBV18 | - | TGTGCCAGCTCACCAGGGGGGCTCCGATCCTACGAGCAGTACTTC | CASSPGGLRSYEQYF
TRBD1 | TRBJ2-2 | TRBV2 | - | TGTGCCAGCAGGGGGGACAGGGCGAACACCGGGGAGCTGTTTTTT | CASRGDRANTGELFF
- | TRBJ2-3 | TRBV29-1 | - | TGCAGCGTAGCCCACACAGATACGCAGTATTTT | CSVAHTDTQYF
TRBD2 | TRBJ2-5 | TRBV4-1 | - | TGCGCCAGCAGCCAAGCTATTATCCGGACTAGCGGGGGGCGTTGGACCCAGTACTTC | CASSQAIIRTSGGRWTQYF
TRBD1 | TRBJ2-7 | TRBV28 | - | TGTGCCAGCAGCTTACGGGGTCTTCGGGACAGGGGTTCCTACGAGCAGTACTTC | CASSLRGLRDRGSYEQYF
- | TRBJ2-1 | TRBV11-3 | - | TGTGCCAGCAGCCACAGCGGGTCCTACAATGAGCAGTTCTTC | CASSHSGSYNEQFF
- | TRBJ1-1 | TRBV14 | - | TGTGCCAGCAGCAAGGGACAGAACACTGAAGCTTTCTTT | CASSKGQNTEAFF
TRBD2 | TRBJ2-1 | TRBV6-5 | - | TGTGCCAGCTGGAGGACTAGCGGGATCAATGAGCAGTTCTTC | CASWRTSGINEQFF
- | TRBJ2-1 | TRBV5-1 | - | TGCGCCAGCAGCCTCAATAGGCCGGATGGAGGGCCCTACAATGAGCAGTTCTTC | CASSLNRPDGGPYNEQFF
TRBD1 | TRBJ1-1 | TRBV28 | - | TGTGCCAGCAGGGACAGGGGCTTTGGTGAAGCTTTCTTT | CASRDRGFGEAFF
- | TRBJ1-1 | TRBV4-1 | few | TGCGCCAGCAGCAAAGTGGGGTTGGGCACTGAAGCTTTCTTT | CASSKVGLGTEAFF
- | TRBJ2-1 | TRBV7-9 | - | TGTGCCAGCAGCTTATATGCCGGGAGTTCCTACAATGAGCAGTTCTTC | CASSLYAGSSYNEQFF